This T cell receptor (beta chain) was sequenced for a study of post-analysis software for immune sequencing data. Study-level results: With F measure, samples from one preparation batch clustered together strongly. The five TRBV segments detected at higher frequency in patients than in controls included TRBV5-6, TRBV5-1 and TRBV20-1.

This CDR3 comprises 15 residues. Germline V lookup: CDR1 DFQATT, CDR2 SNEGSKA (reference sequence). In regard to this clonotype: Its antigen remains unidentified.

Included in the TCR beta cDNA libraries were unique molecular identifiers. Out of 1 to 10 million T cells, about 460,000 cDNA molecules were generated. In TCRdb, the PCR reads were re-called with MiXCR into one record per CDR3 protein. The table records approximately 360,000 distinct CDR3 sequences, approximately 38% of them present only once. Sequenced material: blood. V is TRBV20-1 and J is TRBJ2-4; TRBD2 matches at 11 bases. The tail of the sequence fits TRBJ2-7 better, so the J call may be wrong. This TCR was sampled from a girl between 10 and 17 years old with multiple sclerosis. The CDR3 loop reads CSAPITSGGTYEQYF. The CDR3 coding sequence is TGCAGTGCTCCAATTACTAGCGGGGGAACCTACGAGCAGTACTTC.